Listed here are 6 T cell receptor beta chains from one sample, sequenced in a study of blood T cell repertoires in COVID-19 (dated by TCRdb to the early 2020s). Libraries were constructed by the immunoSEQ multiplex PCR assay. In its TCRdb copy, this immuneACCESS table keeps in-frame sequences only and misses some clones. Where compared with another copy, unresolved V genes explain less than half of these, and the others have no known cause. The sample table contains fewer than 350,000 clones; only one count was recorded for roughly 90% of them. Just over 1% of the sample lies in the top ten. Sequencing was performed on PBMCs or T cells enriched from blood (not recorded which). These TCRs come from a woman in her thirties who had been exposed to COVID-19.

The chain employs TRBV5-1 and TRBJ2-3; 7 positions agree with TRBD1. The germline V gene has CDR1 SGHRS and CDR2 YFSETQ. The V gene end was trimmed by 4 bases and the J gene end by 0 bases; junction bases not matched to a gene: 5. The CDR3 has 15 residues. The CDR3 spells CASSRDSTSTDTQYF. CDR3 DNA: TGCGCCAGCAGCAGGGACAGCACTAGCACAGATACGCAGTATTTT.

The chain is built from TRBV7-9 and TRBJ1-2, with no clear D. The CDR3 spans 15 residues. V was trimmed by 0 bases and J by 3 bases, leaving 11 bases between them. Germline V lookup: CDR1 SEHNR, CDR2 FQNEAQ (reference sequence). This CDR3 reads CASSLAQTSYYGYTF. The CDR3 DNA follows: TGTGCCAGCAGCTTAGCGCAGACAAGCTACTATGGCTACACCTTC.

V is TRBV6-5 and J is TRBJ2-7; 9 positions agree with TRBD2. This CDR3 has 13 amino acids. V shed 8 bases, J shed 6 bases, and the junction held 8 bases outside the gene matches. Germline values: CDR1 MNHEY, CDR2 SVGAGI. CDR3 loop: CASDSGSLLEQYF. DNA of the CDR3: TGTGCCAGCGATAGCGGGAGTCTACTCGAGCAGTACTTC.

The V call is TRBV5-1, the J call TRBJ2-1; TRBD2 matches 11 bases. Germline V lookup: CDR1 SGHRS, CDR2 YFSETQ. V was clipped by 6 bases and J by 10 bases; unmatched bases: 12. This CDR3 has 15 residues. The CDR3 DNA reads TGCGCCAGCACAGTCGGGACTAGCGGAAAATGGGAGCAGTTCTTC. It codes for CASTVGTSGKWEQFF.

This sequence joins TRBV4-1 and TRBJ1-2; D is possibly TRBD1 (6 bases). V was trimmed by 0 bases and J by 6 bases, leaving 17 bases between them. The germline CDR1 and CDR2 sequences are MGHRA and YSYEKL. The CDR3 has 16 amino acids. The CDR3 is CASSQDPGVSADGYTF. In DNA, the CDR3 is TGCGCCAGCAGCCAAGACCCAGGGGTTTCGGCGGATGGCTACACCTTC.

This chain joins TRBV28 and TRBJ1-5; D unresolved. Per the germline V gene, CDR1 is MDHEN and CDR2 is SYDVKM. This CDR3 has 15 residues. Trimming cost V 1 base and J 2 bases, with 9 bases left between them. CDR3 in DNA: TGTGCCAGCAGTTTATCTCTCGGTGGCAATCAGCCCCAGCATTTT. This codes for CASSLSLGGNQPQHF.